This passage covers 13 T cell receptor beta chains from one sample sequenced in a study of blood T cell repertoires in COVID-19. Using immunoSEQ multiplex PCR, the repertoire was profiled, and TCRdb retains in-frame clones only, with some absent. In the table there are approximately 160,000 clones, approximately 84% of which are singletons. Material for sequencing was peripheral blood. All receptors come from a man aged 40-49 years who had recovered from COVID-19.

This clone was observed a handful of times. The chain joins TRBV19 to TRBJ1-1, with D perhaps TRBD1 (6 bases). The CDR3 length is 14 residues. The ends were cut back, 6 bases at V and 3 bases at J, with 14 bases in the middle. Germline loops: CDR1 LNHDA, CDR2 SQIVND (reference sequence). The CDR3 region is CASSPQGAYTEAFF. The DNA for the CDR3 is TGTGCCAGTAGCCCACAGGGTGCGTACACTGAAGCTTTCTTT.

The rearrangement links TRBV27 to TRBJ2-7; D possibly corresponds to TRBD2 (6 bases). This CDR3 has 17 residues. Germline V gene sequence: CDR1 MNHEY, CDR2 SMNVEV (reference sequence). The V gene lost 7 bases and the J gene lost 3 bases, with 25 bases spanning the gap. CDR3 DNA sequence: TGTGCCAGCACCCCCGGAGGGCCGGCACTCACCGGCTACGAGCAGTACTTC. Amino acids: CASTPGGPALTGYEQYF.

This clone was counted only a few times. In DNA, the CDR3 is TGTGCCAGCAGTTTCGCGGACAGGAATGAAAAACTGTTTTTT. It translates to CASSFADRNEKLFF. This chain joins TRBV28 and TRBJ1-4, with TRBD1 identical over 7 bases. The ends lost 3 bases at V and 5 bases at J; junction bases unmatched: 3. This CDR3 region has 14 residues. Germline assignment: CDR1 MDHEN and CDR2 SYDVKM.

The chain uses TRBV18 and TRBJ2-1, with 8 bases that match TRBD1. CDR1 is KGHSH, CDR2 LQKENI, per germline. CDR3 size: 15 residues. V gave up 3 bases and J gave up 4 bases; unmatched junction bases: 5. The CDR3 DNA reads TGTGCCAGCTCACCCCTGGGACAGGCATACAATGAGCAGTTCTTC. The encoded protein is CASSPLGQAYNEQFF. Filled out from reference TRBV18 and TRBJ2-1, the complete variable domain reads NAGVMQNPRHLVRRRGQEARLRCSPMKGHSHVYWYRQLPEEGLKFMVYLQKENIIDESGMPKERFSAEFPKEGPSILRIQQVVRGDSAAYFCASSPLGQAYNEQFFGPGTRLTVL.

The J gene is TRBJ1-4, the V gene TRBV7-2; TRBD1 matches 7 bases. There are 15 residues in the CDR3. Germline values: CDR1 SGHTA, CDR2 FQGNSA. After removal of 6 bases from V and 5 bases from J, the junction contained 9 bases not matched to a gene. Here the CDR3 reads CASRLGGGRNEKLFF. CDR3 nucleotides: TGTGCCAGCAGACTAGGAGGGGGCAGAAATGAAAAACTGTTTTTT.

This clone was counted once. The chain recombines TRBV19 with TRBJ2-7, with 9 bases fitting TRBD1. The CDR3 has 13 amino acids. V lost 7 bases and J lost 6; bases outside the gene matches: 7. Germline V CDR1 and CDR2: LNHDA, SQIVND (reference sequence). The CDR3 loop is CASTGTGRSEQYF. The CDR3 region has the DNA TGTGCCAGTACCGGGACAGGGCGGTCCGAGCAGTACTTC.

The chain has TRBV5-1 and TRBJ1-1; D might be TRBD1 (5 bases). The CDR3 is 14 amino acids. In germline, CDR1 is SGHRS, CDR2 YFSETQ. V was trimmed by 0 bases and J by 6 bases, leaving 12 bases between them. The chain's CDR3 is CASSLDVTGSEAFF. The CDR3 DNA is TGCGCCAGCAGCTTGGATGTTACAGGATCTGAAGCTTTCTTT.

This chain connects TRBV11-2 to TRBJ2-2, with 7 bases fitting TRBD1. The germline V gene has CDR1 SGHAT and CDR2 FQNNGV. Unmatched junction bases numbered 9, after V lost 6 bases and J lost 5 bases. This CDR3 is built from 15 residues. The CDR3 sequence is CASRYDRVGTGELFF. In DNA form, the CDR3 reads TGTGCCAGCAGATACGACAGGGTCGGTACCGGGGAGCTGTTTTTT.

The chain uses TRBV7-2 and TRBJ2-3; 7 bases fit TRBD1. This CDR3 region has 14 residues. The germline CDR1 and CDR2 sequences are SGHTA and FQGNSA. V lost 10 bases and J lost 2; bases outside the gene matches: 9. The chain's CDR3 is CATSYRGVTDTQYF. CDR3 in DNA: TGTGCCACCTCTTACAGGGGCGTCACAGATACGCAGTATTTT. Full variable domain (remainder filled in from reference TRBV7-2 and TRBJ2-3): GAGVSQSPSNKVTEKGKDVELRCDPISGHTALYWYRQSLGQGLEFLIYFQGNSAPDKSGLPSDRFSAERTGGSVSTLTIQRTQQEDSAVYLCATSYRGVTDTQYFGPGTRLTVL.

V and J are TRBV5-4 and TRBJ2-5; 7 positions match TRBD1. Trimming at V came to 4 bases and at J to 5 bases, leaving 8 bases not matched to a gene. The CDR3 runs to 14 residues. Germline loops: CDR1 SGHNT, CDR2 YYREEE (reference sequence). CDR3 sequence reads: CASSQRDSGETQYF. The CDR3 DNA reads as TGTGCCAGCAGCCAACGGGACAGCGGCGAGACCCAGTACTTC.

The chain uses TRBV7-6 and TRBJ1-3; D is uncertain. Between the trimmed V and J ends, which lost 8 bases and 0 bases, there was a span of 8 bases. The CDR3 is 13 residues long. Germline loops: CDR1 SGHVS, CDR2 FNYEAQ. This chain's CDR3 is CASGGTSGNTIYF. The CDR3 DNA follows: TGTGCCAGCGGAGGAACCTCTGGAAACACCATATATTTT.

This clone was detected a few times. V is TRBV12-3 or TRBV12-4 and J is TRBJ1-6, with D possibly matching TRBD1 (6 bases). Trimming stripped 4 bases from V and 7 bases from J, with 8 bases between. This CDR3 is 13 amino acids long. DNA of the CDR3: TGTGCCAGCAGTTCCCAGGGGAATTCACCCCTCCACTTT. Its protein is CASSSQGNSPLHF.

V gene TRBV2 combines with J gene TRBJ1-1; D uncertain. Germline V CDR1 and CDR2: SNHLY, FYNNEI. There are 15 residues in the CDR3. The V end lost 3 bases, the J end lost 1 base, and 12 bases lay between the germline ends. Here the CDR3 DNA reads TGTGCCAGCAGTGAGGGTATGGGCCCGAACACTGAAGCTTTCTTT. It specifies CASSEGMGPNTEAFF.